Below are 21 T cell receptor beta chains sequenced from a single sample in a study of blood T cell repertoires in COVID-19. Data came from immunoSEQ multiplex PCR; TCRdb stores just in-frame clones and leaves some out. The sample lists about 430,000 clones; 80% to 90% were seen once. Sequenced input: PBMCs or T cells enriched from blood (not recorded which). The receptors derive from a man aged 30 to 45 who had recovered from COVID-19.

The CDR3 coding sequence is TGTGCCAGCAGCGACACGACGGCGAACACTGAAGCTTTCTTT. This encodes CASSDTTANTEAFF. The V call is TRBV3-1 (or the pseudogene TRBV3-2), the J call TRBJ1-1, with D hard to call. The CDR3 is 14 amino acids. The V gene's germline CDR1 is LGHDT and CDR2 YNNKEL (reference sequence). V lost 5 bases to trimming and J lost 1 base, with 11 bases between them.

The chain uses TRBV9 and TRBJ1-6; the D gene is possibly TRBD1 (5 bases). This CDR3 comprises 16 residues. V was shortened by 0 bases and J by 2 bases, with 9 bases between the two germline ends. CDR1 SGDLS and CDR2 YYNGEE come from the germline V gene. This CDR3 is CASSVGRVTYNSPLHF. The CDR3 nucleotides are TGTGCCAGCAGCGTAGGCAGGGTTACCTATAATTCACCCCTCCACTTT.

The chain employs TRBV10-3 and TRBJ1-2, with D perhaps TRBD1 (6 bases). The germline gives CDR1 ENHRY, CDR2 SYGVKD. The CDR3 is 11 residues long. The V gene lost 3 bases and the J gene lost 14 bases, with 13 bases spanning the gap. CDR3 DNA: TGTGCCATCAGTGATCAGGGGCCAAGAACCTTC. This sequence encodes CAISDQGPRTF.

DNA of the CDR3: TGTGCCAGCAGCTCACAGGGGGGCTCCTACAATGAGCAGTTCTTC. It encodes CASSSQGGSYNEQFF. V is TRBV9 and J is TRBJ2-1; 8 nucleotides align to TRBD1. Looked up from germline, CDR1 is SGDLS and CDR2 is YYNGEE. The CDR3 runs to 15 residues. The ends lost 4 bases at V and 0 bases at J; junction bases unmatched: 3. Drawing the rest from reference TRBV9 and TRBJ2-1, the complete variable domain is DSGVTQTPKHLITATGQRVTLRCSPRSGDLSVYWYQQSLDQGLQFLIQYYNGEERAKGNILERFSAQQFPDLHSELNLSSLELGDSALYFCASSSQGGSYNEQFFGPGTRLTVL.

CDR3 sequence (DNA): TGTGCCAGCACTCAGGGGCTACAGAACACTGAAGCTTTCTTT. Translated, it gives CASTQGLQNTEAFF. V is TRBV28 and J is TRBJ1-1; D perhaps matches TRBD1 (6 bases). V lost 7 bases and J 1 base, leaving 13 bases between the germline ends. Germline CDR1 is MDHEN and CDR2 is SYDVKM. There are 14 residues in the CDR3.

The V gene is TRBV27, the J gene TRBJ2-7; 9 positions match TRBD2. The V gene end was trimmed by 5 bases and the J gene end by 2 bases; junction bases not matched to a gene: 10. The germline gives CDR1 MNHEY, CDR2 SMNVEV (reference sequence). The CDR3 is 16 amino acids. In DNA, the CDR3 is TGTGCCAGCAGTCCCGCCATAGCGGGAGCCACCTACGAGCAGTACTTC. Translating gives CASSPAIAGATYEQYF.

This sequence joins TRBV28 and TRBJ2-7; 12 positions match TRBD2. Germline loops: CDR1 MDHEN, CDR2 SYDVKM. V was clipped by 4 bases and J by 0 bases; unmatched bases: 13. The CDR3 has 19 amino acids. The CDR3 sequence is CASSSSPPLAGGYSYEQYF. The DNA for the CDR3 is TGTGCCAGCAGTTCCTCCCCTCCCCTAGCGGGAGGGTACTCCTACGAGCAGTACTTC.

V and J are TRBV30 and TRBJ2-5; 7 nucleotides match TRBD2. This CDR3 region has 14 residues. Unmatched junction bases numbered 5, after V lost 2 bases and J lost 2 bases. Germline V gene lookup returns CDR1 GTSNPN and CDR2 SVGIG (reference sequence). Here the CDR3 DNA reads TGTGCCTGGAGTCGACAAGCGGGGCAAGAGACCCAGTACTTC. Translating gives CAWSRQAGQETQYF.

This chain links TRBV28 with TRBJ1-2, with TRBD1 matching 10 bases. The CDR3 contains 14 residues. J lost 5 bases, V lost 4 bases, and 4 bases had no gene match. Germline V lookup: CDR1 MDHEN, CDR2 SYDVKM. DNA for the CDR3: TGTGCCAGCAGTTCGGGACAGGGGATTTATGGCTACACCTTC. Translating it yields CASSSGQGIYGYTF.

This clone appeared a single time. This chain connects TRBV27 to TRBJ2-3; D gene unclear. CDR1 is MNHEY and CDR2 is SMNVEV in the germline V gene (reference sequence). Trimming shortened V by 5 bases and J by 4 bases, and 10 bases separated the two germline ends. This CDR3 has 13 residues. For the CDR3, the DNA is TGTGCCAGCAGTCACTTCCCTTCAGATACGCAGTATTTT. Its translation is CASSHFPSDTQYF.

The rearrangement joins TRBV28 to TRBJ1-1; maybe TRBD1 (6 bases). Trimming shortened V by 2 bases and J by 1 base, and 11 bases separated the two germline ends. The CDR3 has 15 amino acids. Germline V lookup: CDR1 MDHEN, CDR2 SYDVKM. The CDR3 nucleotides are TGTGCCAGCAGTTTACTGGACAGACCGAACACTGAAGCTTTCTTT. As protein: CASSLLDRPNTEAFF.

The rearrangement uses TRBV19 and TRBJ2-1; 11 nucleotides match TRBD2. Germline V gene data show CDR1 as LNHDA and CDR2 as SQIVND (reference sequence). After removal of 6 bases from V and 3 bases from J, the junction contained 4 bases not matched to a gene. This CDR3 contains 15 residues. CDR3 region: CASSQLAGDYNEQFF. The DNA of the CDR3 is TGTGCCAGTAGCCAACTAGCGGGAGACTACAATGAGCAGTTCTTC.

CDR3 nucleotides: TGTGCCAGAAACACCCGGGACAGACTAAGAGTTACCCAGTACTTC. This encodes CARNTRDRLRVTQYF. The chain recombines TRBV28 with TRBJ2-5; TRBD1 agrees at 7 bases. Germline lookup yields CDR1 MDHEN and CDR2 SYDVKM. The CDR3 sequence is 15 residues long. Trimming removed 9 bases from V and 8 bases from J; junction bases left unmatched: 18.

The rearrangement uses TRBV5-4 and TRBJ1-4; 11 bases match TRBD1. Germline V CDR1 and CDR2: SGHNT, YYREEE (reference sequence). The CDR3 is made up of 15 amino acids. The V segment lost 3 bases and the J segment 4 bases; nucleotides outside the gene matches: 2. CDR3 coding DNA: TGTGCCAGCAGCTCGGGGACAGGGGGTAATGAAAAACTGTTTTTT. Translating gives CASSSGTGGNEKLFF.

This chain uses TRBV27 with TRBJ2-4, with 7 nucleotides matching TRBD1. V lost 4 bases and J lost 2; bases outside the gene matches: 5. This CDR3 contains 15 residues. Germline V gives CDR1 MNHEY, CDR2 SMNVEV (reference sequence). CDR3 sequence (DNA): TGTGCCAGCAGTTCAAACAGGGGAACCAAAAACATTCAGTACTTC. Its translation: CASSSNRGTKNIQYF.

This clone was seen only a few times. The chain recombines TRBV19 with TRBJ2-2; 9 positions agree with TRBD2. The CDR3 loop spans 15 amino acids. CDR1 is LNHDA, CDR2 SQIVND, per germline (reference sequence). J gave up 7 bases and V 5 bases, and 8 bases lay outside the gene matches. The chain's CDR3 is CASSFGTSFGGELFF. CDR3 nucleotides: TGTGCCAGTAGTTTCGGGACTAGCTTTGGCGGGGAGCTGTTTTTT. The full variable domain, its missing parts supplied by reference TRBV19 and TRBJ2-2, is DGGITQSPKYLFRKEGQNVTLSCEQNLNHDAMYWYRQDPGQGLRLIYYSQIVNDFQKGDIAEGYSVSREKKESFPLTVTSAQKNPTAFYLCASSFGTSFGGELFFGEGSRLTVL.

This rearrangement joins TRBV19 to TRBJ1-6; D is undetermined. Per germline, CDR1 LNHDA and CDR2 SQIVND (reference sequence). The ends were cut back, 4 bases at V and 10 bases at J, with 11 bases in the middle. This CDR3 has 13 residues. CDR3 sequence (DNA): TGTGCCAGTAGTACCGGGGTCCGGTCACCCCTCCACTTT. Translating gives CASSTGVRSPLHF.

This clone occurred many times. The chain uses TRBV28 and TRBJ1-4; TRBD1 matches at 10 bases. CDR1 is MDHEN and CDR2 is SYDVKM in the germline V gene. V lost 6 bases to trimming and J lost 7 bases; unmatched junction nucleotides: 2. This CDR3 comprises 13 residues. As DNA, the CDR3 is TGTGCCAGCAGCCGGACAGGGGGTGAAAAACTGTTTTTT. This sequence encodes CASSRTGGEKLFF.

The J gene is TRBJ2-7, the V gene TRBV27, with a tentative D call TRBD1 (6 bases). The CDR3 has 14 amino acids. V was clipped by 2 bases and J by 4 bases, with 12 bases between them. In germline, CDR1 is MNHEY, CDR2 SMNVEV (reference sequence). The CDR3 DNA reads as TGTGCCAGCAGTTTAATGACAGGATCTTACGAGCAGTACTTC. This codes for CASSLMTGSYEQYF.

The chain carries TRBV5-1 and TRBJ2-7, with D possibly TRBD1 on 5 matching bases. Germline V gives CDR1 SGHRS, CDR2 YFSETQ. Trimming left V 4 bases short and J 0 bases short, with 17 bases between. This CDR3 comprises 16 residues. CDR3 DNA sequence: TGCGCCAGCAGCCATAGACAGTTACCCAGCTCCTACGAGCAGTACTTC. This encodes CASSHRQLPSSYEQYF. Together with reference TRBV5-1 and TRBJ2-7, the CDR3 gives the full variable domain: KAGVTQTPRYLIKTRGQQVTLSCSPISGHRSVSWYQQTPGQGLQFLFEYFSETQRNKGNFPGRFSGRQFSNSRSEMNVSTLELGDSALYLCASSHRQLPSSYEQYFGPGTRLTVT.

The chain joins TRBV5-6 to TRBJ2-1, with 9 bases matching TRBD2. The CDR3 totals 15 residues. Trimming cost V 1 base and J 2 bases; bases outside gene matches: 1. The germline V gene has CDR1 SGHDT and CDR2 YYEEEE. In nucleotides, the CDR3 is TGTGCCAGCAGCTTGCGACTAGCGGCCTACAATGAGCAGTTCTTC. Its translation is CASSLRLAAYNEQFF.